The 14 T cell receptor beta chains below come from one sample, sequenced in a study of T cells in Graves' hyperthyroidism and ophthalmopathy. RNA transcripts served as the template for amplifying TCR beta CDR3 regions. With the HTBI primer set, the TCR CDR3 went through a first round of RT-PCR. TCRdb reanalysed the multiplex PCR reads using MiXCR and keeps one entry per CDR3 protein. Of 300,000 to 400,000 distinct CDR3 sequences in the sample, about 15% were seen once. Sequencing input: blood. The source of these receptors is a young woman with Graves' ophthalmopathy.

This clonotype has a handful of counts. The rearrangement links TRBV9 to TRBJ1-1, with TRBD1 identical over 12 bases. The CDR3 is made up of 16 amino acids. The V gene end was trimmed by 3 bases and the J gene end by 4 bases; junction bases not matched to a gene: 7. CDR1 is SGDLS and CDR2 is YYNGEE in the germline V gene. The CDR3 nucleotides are TGTGCCAGCAGCGCCGGGACAGGGGGCGTGAGCACTGAAGCTTTCTTT. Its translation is CASSAGTGGVSTEAFF.

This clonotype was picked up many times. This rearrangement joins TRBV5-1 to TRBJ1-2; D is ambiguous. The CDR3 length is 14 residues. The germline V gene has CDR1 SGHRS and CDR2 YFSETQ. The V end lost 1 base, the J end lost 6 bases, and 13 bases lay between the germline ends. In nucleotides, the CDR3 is TGCGCCAGCAGCTTGTACGGGGTCCAGGATGGCTACACCTTC. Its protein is CASSLYGVQDGYTF.

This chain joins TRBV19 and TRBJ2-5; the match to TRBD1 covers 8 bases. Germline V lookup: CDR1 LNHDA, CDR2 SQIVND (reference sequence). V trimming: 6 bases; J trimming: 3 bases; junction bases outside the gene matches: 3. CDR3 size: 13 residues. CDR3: CASRDRGEETQYF. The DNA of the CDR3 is TGTGCCAGTAGAGACAGGGGCGAAGAGACCCAGTACTTC.

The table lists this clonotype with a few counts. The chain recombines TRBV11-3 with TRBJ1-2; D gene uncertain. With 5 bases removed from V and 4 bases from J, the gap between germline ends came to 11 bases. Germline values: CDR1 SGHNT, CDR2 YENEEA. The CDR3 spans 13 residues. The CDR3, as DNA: TGTGCCAGCAGCCTCAATACCGCCTATGGCTACACCTTC. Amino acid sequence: CASSLNTAYGYTF.

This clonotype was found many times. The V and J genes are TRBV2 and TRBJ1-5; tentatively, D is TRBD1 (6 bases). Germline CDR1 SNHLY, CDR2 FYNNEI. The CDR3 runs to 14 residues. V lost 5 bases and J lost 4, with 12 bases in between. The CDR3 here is CASSPDSKNQPQHF. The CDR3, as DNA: TGTGCCAGCAGTCCGGACAGTAAAAATCAGCCCCAGCATTTT.

In DNA, the CDR3 is TGTGCCAGCAGACAACTGACCGTCTATGGCTACACCTTC. This gives the protein CASRQLTVYGYTF. The chain employs TRBV6-1 and TRBJ1-2; D is undetermined. The CDR3 contains 13 residues. V lost 6 bases, J lost 4 bases, and 12 bases lay in between. The germline V gene has CDR1 MNHNS and CDR2 SASEGT.

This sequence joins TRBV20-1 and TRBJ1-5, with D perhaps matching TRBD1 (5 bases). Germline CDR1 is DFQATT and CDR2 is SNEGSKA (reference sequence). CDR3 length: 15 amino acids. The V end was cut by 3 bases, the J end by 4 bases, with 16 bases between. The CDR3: CSASFWGNRNQPQHF. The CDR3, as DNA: TGCAGTGCTAGCTTCTGGGGCAACCGAAATCAGCCCCAGCATTTT.

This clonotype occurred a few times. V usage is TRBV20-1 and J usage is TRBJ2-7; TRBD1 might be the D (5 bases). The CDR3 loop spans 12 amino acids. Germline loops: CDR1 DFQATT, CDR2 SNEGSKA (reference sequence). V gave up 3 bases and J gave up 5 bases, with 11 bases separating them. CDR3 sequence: CSASAGFNEQYF. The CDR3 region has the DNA TGCAGTGCTAGTGCAGGGTTCAACGAGCAGTACTTC.

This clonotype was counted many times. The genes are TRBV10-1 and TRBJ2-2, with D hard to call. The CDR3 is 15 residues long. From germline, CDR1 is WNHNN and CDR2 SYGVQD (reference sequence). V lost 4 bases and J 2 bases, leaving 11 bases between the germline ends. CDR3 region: CASSGRQVNTGELFF. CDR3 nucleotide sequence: TGCGCCAGCAGTGGTCGGCAGGTCAACACCGGGGAGCTGTTTTTT.

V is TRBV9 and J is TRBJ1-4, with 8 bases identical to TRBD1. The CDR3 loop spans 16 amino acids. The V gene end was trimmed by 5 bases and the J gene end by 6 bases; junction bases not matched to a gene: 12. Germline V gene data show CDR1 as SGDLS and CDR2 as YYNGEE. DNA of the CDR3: TGTGCCAGCAGTAAAGCCGCGGACAGGGAGGATGAAAAACTGTTTTTT. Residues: CASSKAADREDEKLFF.

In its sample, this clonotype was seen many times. CDR3 nucleotides: TGTGCCAGCCACAGGGATTACGAGCAGTACTTC. It translates to CASHRDYEQYF. J is TRBJ2-7 and V is TRBV2; a possible D gene is TRBD1 (6 bases). CDR1 is SNHLY and CDR2 is FYNNEI in the germline V gene. The length of the CDR3 is 11 residues. V dropped 8 bases and J dropped 4 bases, with 9 bases sitting between them.

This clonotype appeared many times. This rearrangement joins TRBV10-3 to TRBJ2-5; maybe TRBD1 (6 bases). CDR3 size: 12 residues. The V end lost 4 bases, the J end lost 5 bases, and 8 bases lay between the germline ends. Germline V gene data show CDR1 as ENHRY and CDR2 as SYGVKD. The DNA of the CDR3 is TGTGCCATCAGTGGGCAGGGGGAGACCCAGTACTTC. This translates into CAISGQGETQYF.

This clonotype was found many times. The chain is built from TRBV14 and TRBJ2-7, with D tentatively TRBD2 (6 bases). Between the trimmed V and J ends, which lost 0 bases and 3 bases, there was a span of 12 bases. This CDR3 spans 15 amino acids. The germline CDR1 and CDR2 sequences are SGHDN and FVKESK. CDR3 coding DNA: TGTGCCAGCAGCCAAGAAAGCGGGCAGGGCTACGAGCAGTACTTC. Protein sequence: CASSQESGQGYEQYF.

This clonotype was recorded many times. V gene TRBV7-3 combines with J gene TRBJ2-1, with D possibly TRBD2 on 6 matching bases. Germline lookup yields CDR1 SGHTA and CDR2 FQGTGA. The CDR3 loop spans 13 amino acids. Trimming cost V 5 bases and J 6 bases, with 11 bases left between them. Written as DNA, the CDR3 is TGTGCCAGCAGCAACGGGGGATCCAATGAGCAGTTCTTC. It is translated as CASSNGGSNEQFF.